Listed below are T cell receptor beta chains from one sample, sequenced in a study of beta chain features in type 1 diabetes. This table comes from immunoSEQ multiplex PCR, and its TCRdb copy is limited to in-frame clones, with some not included. The sample includes hundreds of thousands of clones, around an eighth seen only once; the top ten take about 0.02%. The specimen sequenced was naive CD4+ T cells from blood. These receptors were collected from a man between 18 and 35 years old with type 1 diabetes. Both conserved end residues are part of each CDR3. The D gene is left open where the match is weak. Clone size is given for some rows only: seen once, a few or many times, or a class if the clone is expanded.

TRBV29-1,few,NA,TRBJ2-7,CSVERSRGEQYF,TGCAGCGTTGAACGGTCGCGAGGCGAGCAGTACTTC
TRBV7-3,NA,TRBD1,TRBJ2-6,CASRGDRARAGSGANVLTF,TGTGCCAGCAGAGGGGACAGGGCCAGGGCCGGCTCTGGGGCCAACGTCCTGACTTTC
TRBV30,few,NA,TRBJ2-5,CAWSRQLQETQYF,TGTGCCTGGAGCCGACAGCTCCAAGAGACCCAGTACTTC
TRBV5-6,NA,NA,TRBJ2-7,CASSEVSAYEQYF,TGTGCCAGCAGCGAGGTCAGCGCCTACGAGCAGTACTTC
TRBV7-9,few,NA,TRBJ1-4,CASSTREKLFF,TGTGCCAGCAGCACGAGGGAAAAACTGTTTTTT
TRBV30,once,NA,TRBJ1-3,CAWTGRYYGRFSPPDHNTIYF,TGTGCCTGGACCGGGCGGTATTACGGTCGGTTTTCCCCACCCGATCACAACACCATATATTTT
TRBV5-1,few,NA,TRBJ1-1,CASSSGTENTEAFF,TGCGCCAGCAGCTCCGGGACCGAGAACACTGAAGCTTTCTTT
TRBV18,few,NA,TRBJ2-5,CASSPIEETQYF,TGTGCCAGCTCACCGATCGAAGAGACCCAGTACTTC
TRBV6-6,few,TRBD1,TRBJ1-2,CASIRDRERLDHGYTF,TGTGCCAGCATCCGGGACAGGGAGAGACTGGACCATGGCTACACCTTC
TRBV19,few,NA,TRBJ2-6,CASTTHNSGANVLTF,TGTGCCAGTACCACACACAACTCTGGGGCCAACGTCCTGACTTTC
TRBV30,few,TRBD1,TRBJ1-1,CAWRSGGNTEAFF,TGTGCCTGGAGATCAGGGGGGAACACTGAAGCTTTCTTT
TRBV18,few,TRBD1,TRBJ2-5,CASSRGQGQETQYF,TGTGCCAGCTCACGCGGACAGGGCCAAGAGACCCAGTACTTC
TRBV2,few,NA,TRBJ1-6,CASTAATPLHF,TGTGCCAGCACTGCCGCGACACCCCTCCACTTT
TRBV2,few,TRBD1,TRBJ2-3,CASSAPGQEDTQYF,TGTGCCAGCAGCGCTCCCGGACAGGAAGATACGCAGTATTTT
TRBV5-1,few,NA,TRBJ2-1,CASSLVGSSYNEQFF,TGCGCCAGCAGCCTCGTTGGTAGCTCCTACAATGAGCAGTTCTTC
TRBV12-5,NA,NA,TRBJ2-2,CASGLPGQSTGELFF,TGTGCTAGTGGTCTTCCGGGACAAAGCACCGGGGAGCTGTTTTTT
TRBV28,NA,TRBD1,TRBJ1-1,CASSWGDRVSAEAFF,TGTGCCAGCAGTTGGGGGGACAGGGTTAGCGCTGAAGCTTTCTTT